The present TCR beta chain was sequenced within a study of blood T cell repertoires in COVID-19. In the study overall: Some COVID-19 samples were acute and others convalescent; all came from the United States, Italy and Spain. Sources were T cells, B-cell-depleted T cells, or PBMCs; the material itself was cDNA or gDNA.

Original handling: Estimation of nucleated cell counts was performed using reference gene primer amplification. Data came from immunoSEQ multiplex PCR; TCRdb stores just in-frame clones and leaves some out. The DNA gave D and trimming, while V, J and clone size come from that table. The profile shows approximately 230,000 clones, just over 85% of them singletons. CDR1 is KGHSH, CDR2 LQKENI, per germline. The CDR3 extends over 13 amino acids. V lost 4 bases and J 5 bases, leaving 11 bases between the germline ends. The rearrangement joins TRBV18 to TRBJ1-2, with D possibly being TRBD1 (6 bases). Specimen: peripheral blood. The sequence was obtained from a man aged 25-40 years who had recovered from COVID-19. CDR3 in amino acids: CASSRDRQYGYTF. The CDR3 DNA is TGTGCCAGCTCACGAGACAGGCAATATGGCTACACCTTC.